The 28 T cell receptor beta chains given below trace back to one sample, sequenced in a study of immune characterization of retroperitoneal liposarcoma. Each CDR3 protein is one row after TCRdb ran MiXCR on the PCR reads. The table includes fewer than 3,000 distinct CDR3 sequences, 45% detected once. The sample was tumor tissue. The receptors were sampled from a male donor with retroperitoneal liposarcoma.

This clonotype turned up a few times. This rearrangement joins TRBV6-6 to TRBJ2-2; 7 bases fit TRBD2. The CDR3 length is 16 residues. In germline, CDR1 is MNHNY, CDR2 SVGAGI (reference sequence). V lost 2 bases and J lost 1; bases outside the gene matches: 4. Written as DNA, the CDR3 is TGTGCCAGCAGTTACAGGGGCGGGGGGAACACCGGGGAGCTGTTTTTT. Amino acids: CASSYRGGGNTGELFF.

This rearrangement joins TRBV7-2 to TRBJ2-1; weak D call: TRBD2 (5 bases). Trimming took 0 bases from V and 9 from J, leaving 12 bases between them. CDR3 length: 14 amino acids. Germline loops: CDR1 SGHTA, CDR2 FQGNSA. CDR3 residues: CASSLARLAGEQFF. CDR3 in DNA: TGTGCCAGCAGCTTAGCGAGGCTGGCGGGTGAGCAGTTCTTC.

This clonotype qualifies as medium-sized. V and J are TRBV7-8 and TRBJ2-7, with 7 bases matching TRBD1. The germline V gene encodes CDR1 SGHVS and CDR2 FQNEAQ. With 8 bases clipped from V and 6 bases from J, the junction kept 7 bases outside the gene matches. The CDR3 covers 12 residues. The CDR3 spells CASGTNRGEQYV. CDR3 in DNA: TGTGCCAGCGGCACCAACAGGGGCGAGCAGTACGTC.

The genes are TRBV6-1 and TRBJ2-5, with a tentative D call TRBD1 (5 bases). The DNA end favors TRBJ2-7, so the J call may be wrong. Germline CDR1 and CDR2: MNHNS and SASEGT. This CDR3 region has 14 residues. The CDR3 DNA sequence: TGTGCCAGCAGCCCCCGCCAGGGTCTCTACGAGCAGTACTTC. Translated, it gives CASSPRQGLYEQYF.

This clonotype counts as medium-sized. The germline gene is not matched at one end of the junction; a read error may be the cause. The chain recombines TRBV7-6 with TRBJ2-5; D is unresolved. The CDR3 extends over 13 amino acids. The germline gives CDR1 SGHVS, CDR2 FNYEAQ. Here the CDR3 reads CASSLPDGETQYF. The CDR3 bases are TGTGCTAGCAGCTTGCCCGACGGCGAGACCCAGTACTTC. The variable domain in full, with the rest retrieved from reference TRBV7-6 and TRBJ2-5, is GAGVSQSPRYKVTKRGQDVALRCDPISGHVSLYWYRQALGQGPEFLTYFNYEAQQDKSGLPNDRFSAERPEGSISTLTIQRTEQRDSAMYRCASSLPDGETQYFGPGTRLLVL.

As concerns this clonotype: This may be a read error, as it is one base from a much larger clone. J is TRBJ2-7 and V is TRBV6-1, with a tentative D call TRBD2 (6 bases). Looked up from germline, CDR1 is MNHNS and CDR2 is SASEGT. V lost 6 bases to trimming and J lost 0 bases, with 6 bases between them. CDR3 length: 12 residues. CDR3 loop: CASRGGSYEQYV. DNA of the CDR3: TGTGCCAGCAGGGGGGGCTCCTACGAGCAGTACGTC.

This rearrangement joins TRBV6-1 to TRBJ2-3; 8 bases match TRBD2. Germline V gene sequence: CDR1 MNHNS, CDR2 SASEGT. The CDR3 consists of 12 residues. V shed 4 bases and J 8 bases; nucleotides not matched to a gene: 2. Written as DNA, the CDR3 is TGTGCCAGCAGTGGAACTAGCGGTACGCAGTATTTT. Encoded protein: CASSGTSGTQYF.

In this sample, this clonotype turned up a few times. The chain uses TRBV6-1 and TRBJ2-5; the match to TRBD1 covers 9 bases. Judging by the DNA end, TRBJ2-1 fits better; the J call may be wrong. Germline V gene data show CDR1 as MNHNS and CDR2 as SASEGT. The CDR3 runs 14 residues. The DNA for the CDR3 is TGTGCCAGCAGTTCCGGACAGGGGCAAGAGACCCAGTTCTTC. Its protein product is CASSSGQGQETQFF.

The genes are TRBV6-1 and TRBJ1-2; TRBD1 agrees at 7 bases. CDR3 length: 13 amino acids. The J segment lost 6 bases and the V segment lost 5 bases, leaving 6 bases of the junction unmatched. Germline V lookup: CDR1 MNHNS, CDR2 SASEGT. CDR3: CASSSGQLNGYTF. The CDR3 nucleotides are TGTGCCAGCAGTTCGGGACAGCTCAATGGCTACACCTTC.

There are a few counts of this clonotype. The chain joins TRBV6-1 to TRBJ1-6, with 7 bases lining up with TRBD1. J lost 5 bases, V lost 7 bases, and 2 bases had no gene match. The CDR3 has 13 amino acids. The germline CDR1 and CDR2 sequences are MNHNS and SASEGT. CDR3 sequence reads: CASTGTDNSPLHF. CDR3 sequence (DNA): TGTGCCAGCACCGGGACAGATAATTCACCCCTCCACTTT.

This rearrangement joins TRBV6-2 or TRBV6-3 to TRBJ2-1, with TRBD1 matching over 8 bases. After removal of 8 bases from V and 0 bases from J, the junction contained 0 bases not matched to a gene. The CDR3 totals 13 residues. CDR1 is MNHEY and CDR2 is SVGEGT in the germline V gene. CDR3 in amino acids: CASGQGSYNEQFF. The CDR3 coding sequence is TGTGCCAGCGGACAGGGCTCCTACAATGAGCAGTTCTTC.

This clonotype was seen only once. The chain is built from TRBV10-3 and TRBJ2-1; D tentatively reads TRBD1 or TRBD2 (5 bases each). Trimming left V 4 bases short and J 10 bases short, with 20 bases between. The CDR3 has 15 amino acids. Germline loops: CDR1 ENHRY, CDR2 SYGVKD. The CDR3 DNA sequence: TGTGCCATCAGTGTGTGGGGGATAGGGTCCTACGAGCAGTTCTTC. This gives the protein CAISVWGIGSYEQFF.

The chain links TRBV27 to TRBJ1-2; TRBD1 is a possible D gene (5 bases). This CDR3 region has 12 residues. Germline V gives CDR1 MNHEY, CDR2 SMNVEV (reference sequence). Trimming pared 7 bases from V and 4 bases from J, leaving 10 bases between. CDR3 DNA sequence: TGTGCCAGCAAGGGGATGGCCTATGGCTACACCTTC. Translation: CASKGMAYGYTF.

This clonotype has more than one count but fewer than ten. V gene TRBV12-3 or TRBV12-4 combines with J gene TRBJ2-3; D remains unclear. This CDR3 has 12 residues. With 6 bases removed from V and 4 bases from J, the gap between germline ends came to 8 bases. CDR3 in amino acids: CASRHLSDTQYF. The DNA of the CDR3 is TGTGCCAGCAGGCACCTCTCAGATACGCAGTATTTT.

The chain's CDR3 is CASSPGLVRETQYF. For the CDR3, the DNA is TGTGCCAGCAGCCCCGGACTAGTCCGCGAGACCCAGTACTTC. This chain connects TRBV6-1 to TRBJ2-5, with 7 bases identical to TRBD2. Germline CDR1 is MNHNS and CDR2 is SASEGT. The V and J ends lost 6 bases and 5 bases, in that order; junction bases with no gene match: 9. The CDR3 is 14 residues long.

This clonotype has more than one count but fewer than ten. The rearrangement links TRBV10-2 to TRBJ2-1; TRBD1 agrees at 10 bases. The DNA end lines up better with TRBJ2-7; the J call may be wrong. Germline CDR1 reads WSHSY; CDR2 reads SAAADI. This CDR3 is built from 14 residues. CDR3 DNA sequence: TGCGCCAGGGACTCCGGGACAGGGGAGTACGAGCAGTACTTC. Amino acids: CARDSGTGEYEQYF.

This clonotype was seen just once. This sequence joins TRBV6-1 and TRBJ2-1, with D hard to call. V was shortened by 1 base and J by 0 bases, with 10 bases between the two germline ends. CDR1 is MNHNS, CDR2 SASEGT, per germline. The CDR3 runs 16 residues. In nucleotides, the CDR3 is TGTGCCAGCAGTGAAGGGGCCGATAGCTCCTACAATGAGCAGTTCTTC. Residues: CASSEGADSSYNEQFF.

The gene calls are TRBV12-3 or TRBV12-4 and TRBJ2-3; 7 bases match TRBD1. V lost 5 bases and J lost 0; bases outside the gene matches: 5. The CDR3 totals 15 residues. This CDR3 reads CASSRDRASTDTQYF. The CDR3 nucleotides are TGTGCCAGCAGTAGGGACAGAGCTAGCACAGATACGCAGTATTTT.

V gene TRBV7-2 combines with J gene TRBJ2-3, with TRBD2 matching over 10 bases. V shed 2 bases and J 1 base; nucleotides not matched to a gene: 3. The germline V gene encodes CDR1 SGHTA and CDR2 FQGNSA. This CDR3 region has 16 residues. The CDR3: CASSLYLAGGTDTQYF. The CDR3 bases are TGTGCCAGCAGCTTATATCTAGCGGGGGGCACAGATACGCAGTATTTT.

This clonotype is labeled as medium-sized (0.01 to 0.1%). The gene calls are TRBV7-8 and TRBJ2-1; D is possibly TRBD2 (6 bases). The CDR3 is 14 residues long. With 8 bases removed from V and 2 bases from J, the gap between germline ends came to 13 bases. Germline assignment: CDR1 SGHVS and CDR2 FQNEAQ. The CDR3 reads CASALTRTYNEQFF. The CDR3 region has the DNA TGTGCCAGCGCGTTGACTAGGACCTACAATGAGCAGTTCTTC.

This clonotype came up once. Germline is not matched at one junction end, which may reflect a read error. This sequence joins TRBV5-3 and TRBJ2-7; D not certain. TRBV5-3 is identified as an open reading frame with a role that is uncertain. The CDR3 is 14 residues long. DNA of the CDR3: TGTGCCAGCAGCTTGGGTGGGGACTCCTACGAGCAGTACTTC. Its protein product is CASSLGGDSYEQYF.

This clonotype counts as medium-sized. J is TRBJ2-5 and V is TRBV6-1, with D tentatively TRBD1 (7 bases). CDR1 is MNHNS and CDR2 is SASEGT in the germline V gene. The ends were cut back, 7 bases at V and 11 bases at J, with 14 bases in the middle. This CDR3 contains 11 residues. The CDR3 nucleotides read TGTGCCAGCACCCGCGGGACAGCTCAGTACTTC. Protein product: CASTRGTAQYF.

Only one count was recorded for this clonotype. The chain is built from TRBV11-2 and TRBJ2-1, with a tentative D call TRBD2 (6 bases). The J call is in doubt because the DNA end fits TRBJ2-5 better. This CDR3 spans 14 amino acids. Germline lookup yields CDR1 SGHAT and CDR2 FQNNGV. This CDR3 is CASSSRLERETQYF. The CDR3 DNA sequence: TGTGCCAGCAGCTCGAGACTAGAGCGAGAGACCCAGTACTTC.

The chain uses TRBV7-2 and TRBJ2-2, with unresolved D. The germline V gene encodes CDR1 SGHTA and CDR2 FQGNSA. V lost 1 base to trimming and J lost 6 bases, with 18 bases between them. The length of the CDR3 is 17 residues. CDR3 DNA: TGTGCCAGCAGCTTAGATCGGATAGAAGTTTACCCCGGGGAGCTGTTTTTT. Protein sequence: CASSLDRIEVYPGELFF. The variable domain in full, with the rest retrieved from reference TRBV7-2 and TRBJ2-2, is GAGVSQSPSNKVTEKGKDVELRCDPISGHTALYWYRQSLGQGLEFLIYFQGNSAPDKSGLPSDRFSAERTGGSVSTLTIQRTQQEDSAVYLCASSLDRIEVYPGELFFGEGSRLTVL.

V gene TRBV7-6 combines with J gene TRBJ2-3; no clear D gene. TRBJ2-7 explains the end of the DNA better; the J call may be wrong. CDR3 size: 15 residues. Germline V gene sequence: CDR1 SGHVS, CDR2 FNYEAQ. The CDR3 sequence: CASSLGHRPPYEQYF. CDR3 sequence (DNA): TGTGCCAGCAGCTTAGGGCACAGACCGCCCTACGAGCAGTACTTC.

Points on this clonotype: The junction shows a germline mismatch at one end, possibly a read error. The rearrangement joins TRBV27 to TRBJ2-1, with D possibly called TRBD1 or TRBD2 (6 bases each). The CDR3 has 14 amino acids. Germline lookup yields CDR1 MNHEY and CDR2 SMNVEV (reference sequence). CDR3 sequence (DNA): TGTGCCAGCAGTTACGGGGGCGCGATGAATGAGCAGTACTTT. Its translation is CASSYGGAMNEQYF.

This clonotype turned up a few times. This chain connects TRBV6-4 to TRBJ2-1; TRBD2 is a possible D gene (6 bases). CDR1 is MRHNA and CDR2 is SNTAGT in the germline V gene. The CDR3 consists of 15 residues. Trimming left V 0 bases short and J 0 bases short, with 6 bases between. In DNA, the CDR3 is TGTGCCAGCAGTGACTCTAGCGGCTCCTACAATGAGCAGTTCTTC. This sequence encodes CASSDSSGSYNEQFF.

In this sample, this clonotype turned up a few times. DNA for the CDR3: TGTGCCAGCAGTCCCACGGGACTAGCGGGGGGGCCTTCCTACAATGAGCAGTTCTTC. Protein sequence: CASSPTGLAGGPSYNEQFF. The chain combines TRBV6-1 with TRBJ2-1; 16 bases are a match to TRBD2. The CDR3 covers 19 residues. V trimming: 5 bases; J trimming: 1 base; junction bases outside the gene matches: 8. The germline CDR1 and CDR2 sequences are MNHNS and SASEGT.